One and the same sample provided the 32 T cell receptor beta chains below, sequenced in a study of T cell clonality in common variable immunodeficiency. Produced via immunoSEQ multiplex PCR; TCRdb's table is partial and in-frame only. Recorded here are under 60,000 clones, with no singletons, and the ten leading clones hold roughly 3.4%. The sequenced material came from peripheral blood mononuclear cells. The receptors come from a person aged 18 to 75 in good health.

This clone was counted many times. The CDR3 is cut off 3 residues early in the read; its end comes from the germline J gene. The chain has TRBV30 and TRBJ2-1; possibly TRBD1 for D (6 bases). This CDR3 has 13 amino acids. Germline CDR1 is GTSNPN and CDR2 is SVGIG (reference sequence). Trimming took off 0 bases at V and 7 bases at J, with 10 bases between the two ends. The CDR3 is CAWSVGGVNEQFF. The DNA read from the CDR3 is TGTGCCTGGAGTGTAGGGGGTGTAAATGAG.

In the case of this clone: The CDR3 end is not reached by the read, which stops 3 residues before it; the germline J gene fills it in. The chain couples TRBV11-3 to TRBJ1-2; D may be TRBD1 (5 bases). CDR1 SGHNT and CDR2 YENEEA come from the germline V gene. V lost 5 bases and J 5 bases, leaving 12 bases between the germline ends. This CDR3 has 13 amino acids. CDR3 protein: CASSATGVYGYTF. Incomplete CDR3 DNA: TGTGCCAGCAGCGCCACAGGCGTGTATGGC.

The table lists this clone with many counts. The read terminates 3 residues before the CDR3 end, so the remaining end is supplied by the germline J gene. The rearrangement joins TRBV12-3 or TRBV12-4 to TRBJ2-7, with D possibly being TRBD1 (6 bases). The CDR3 sequence is 12 residues long. Trimming cost V 4 bases and J 3 bases, with 7 bases left between them. CDR3 bases read: TGTGCCAGCAGTTGGGACAACTACGAG. Translated: CASSWDNYE. The whole CDR3 sequence reads CASSWDNYEQYF.

As regards this clone: Read data end 3 residues before the CDR3 end; the end is taken from the germline J gene. J is TRBJ2-4 and V is TRBV11-2, with 8 bases that match TRBD1. The CDR3 length is 15 residues. With V trimmed by 5 bases and J by 7 bases, 10 bases remained unmatched. Germline V gene lookup returns CDR1 SGHAT and CDR2 FQNNGV. The CDR3 bases that were read are TGTGCCAGCAGCATCACAGGGGGATTAGAGAACATT. Its protein is CASSITGGLENI. The CDR3, in full, reads CASSITGGLENIQYF.

At least ten counts were recorded for this clone. The read stops 3 residues short of the end of the CDR3; the missing end is completed from the germline J gene. V is TRBV5-1 and J is TRBJ2-5, with D perhaps TRBD2 (5 bases). Germline CDR1 SGHRS, CDR2 YFSETQ. The CDR3 extends over 14 amino acids. V was shortened by 4 bases and J by 5 bases, with 15 bases between the two germline ends. The CDR3 DNA, read in part, is TGCGCCAGCAGCAGCTCGACTCAGCGGGAGACC. Amino acid sequence: CASSSSTQRET. The CDR3 as a whole reads CASSSSTQRETQYF.

This clone was recorded at least ten times. The CDR3 extends 3 residues past the end of the read, so its final part is completed from the germline J gene. The V call is TRBV19, the J call TRBJ2-7; 11 nucleotides match TRBD1. With V trimmed by 6 bases and J by 2 bases, 3 bases remained unmatched. Germline V gives CDR1 LNHDA, CDR2 SQIVND (reference sequence). The CDR3 has 14 residues. The CDR3 DNA, read in part, is TGTGCCAGTAGCCCGGGACAGGGGGCCTACGAG. Its protein product is CASSPGQGAYE. The whole CDR3 region reads CASSPGQGAYEQYF.

There are many counts of this clone. The sequenced fragment ends 3 residues before the CDR3 boundary, so the rest is inferred from the germline J gene. The chain couples TRBV4-1 to TRBJ1-5; 8 bases line up with TRBD1. Germline CDR1 is MGHRA and CDR2 is YSYEKL. This CDR3 is 15 amino acids long. Germline trimming cut 1 base from V and 4 bases from J; bases unmatched to any gene: 3. Partial CDR3 DNA: TGCGCCAGCAGCCAAGGACAGGGGAGGAATCAGCCC. Translation gives CASSQGQGRNQP. The whole CDR3 is CASSQGQGRNQPQHF.

This clone has at least ten counts. The CDR3 extends 3 residues past the end of the read, so its final part is completed from the germline J gene. This chain links TRBV28 with TRBJ2-5; D is undetermined. CDR1 and CDR2 from the germline V gene are MDHEN and SYDVKM. The CDR3 consists of 14 residues. V was pared by 3 bases and J by 0 bases, with 8 bases between. Incomplete CDR3 DNA: TGTGCCAGCAGTTTTCACAGAGACCAAGAGACC. Its translation: CASSFHRDQET. The whole CDR3 reads CASSFHRDQETQYF. Combining the CDR3 with reference TRBV28 and TRBJ2-5 gives the whole variable domain DVKVTQSSRYLVKRTGEKVFLECVQDMDHENMFWYRQDPGLGLRLIYFSYDVKMKEKGDIPEGYSVSREKKERFSLILESASTNQTSMYLCASSFHRDQETQYFGPGTRLLVL.

This clone was detected many times. The read terminates 3 residues ahead of where the CDR3 ends, so the germline J gene completes it. The chain uses TRBV2 and TRBJ2-3; D may be TRBD2 (6 bases). Trimming left V 3 bases short and J 2 bases short, with 9 bases between. The CDR3 totals 14 residues. Germline loops: CDR1 SNHLY, CDR2 FYNNEI. The CDR3 spells CASSEAGITDTQYF. The CDR3 bases that were read are TGTGCCAGCAGTGAGGCGGGGATCACAGATACG.

Regarding this clone: Read data end 3 residues before the CDR3 end; the end is taken from the germline J gene. The chain couples TRBV19 to TRBJ1-2; 9 nucleotides agree with TRBD1. The CDR3 has 14 residues. Looked up from germline, CDR1 is LNHDA and CDR2 is SQIVND (reference sequence). V shed 4 bases, J shed 6 bases, and the junction held 6 bases outside the gene matches. CDR3 amino acids: CASSNDRGADGYTF. The part of the CDR3 DNA that was read is TGTGCCAGTAGTAACGACAGGGGGGCGGATGGC. Variable domain in full (rest from reference TRBV19 and TRBJ1-2): DGGITQSPKYLFRKEGQNVTLSCEQNLNHDAMYWYRQDPGQGLRLIYYSQIVNDFQKGDIAEGYSVSREKKESFPLTVTSAQKNPTAFYLCASSNDRGADGYTFGSGTRLTVV.

This clone has ten or more counts. Read data end 3 residues before the CDR3 end; the end is taken from the germline J gene. The V and J genes are TRBV7-6 and TRBJ2-6, with a possible D match to TRBD1 (6 bases). This CDR3 is built from 15 residues. Germline-derived CDR1 and CDR2 are SGHVS and FNYEAQ. The V end lost 5 bases, the J end lost 2 bases, and 10 bases lay between the germline ends. This CDR3 is CASSLRGTGANVLTF. The part of the CDR3 DNA that was read is TGTGCCAGCAGCCTCAGGGGTACTGGGGCCAACGTC. Using reference TRBV7-6 and TRBJ2-6 for the parts outside the CDR3, the full variable domain is GAGVSQSPRYKVTKRGQDVALRCDPISGHVSLYWYRQALGQGPEFLTYFNYEAQQDKSGLPNDRFSAERPEGSISTLTIQRTEQRDSAMYRCASSLRGTGANVLTFGAGSRLTVL.

As regards this clone: The CDR3 end is not reached by the read, which stops 3 residues before it; the germline J gene fills it in. The chain carries TRBV18 and TRBJ1-2; D is ambiguous. The CDR3 totals 16 residues. Germline assignment: CDR1 KGHSH and CDR2 LQKENI. CDR3 region: CASSPISASGIYDYTF. The covered CDR3 bases are TGTGCCAGCTCACCAATTTCGGCTAGCGGGATCTACGAC.

In this sample, this clone turned up many times. Read sequence stops 3 residues before the CDR3 end, and the germline J gene provides the missing end. V is TRBV5-1 and J is TRBJ1-1, with 7 positions matching TRBD1. CDR3 size: 16 residues. The V gene end was trimmed by 4 bases and the J gene end by 0 bases; junction bases not matched to a gene: 9. CDR1 and CDR2 from the germline V gene are SGHRS and YFSETQ. CDR3 sequence: CASSTTGSAVNTEAFF. Incomplete CDR3 DNA: TGCGCCAGCAGCACGACAGGGTCGGCTGTGAACACTGAA.

There are many counts of this clone. From the germline J gene comes the end of the CDR3, since the read stops 3 residues before it. The chain links TRBV20-1 to TRBJ2-1; TRBD2 aligns across 12 bases. CDR3 length equals 14 residues. With 5 bases clipped from V and 8 bases from J, the junction kept 7 bases outside the gene matches. CDR1 and CDR2 from the germline V gene are DFQATT and SNEGSKA (reference sequence). The covered CDR3 bases are TGCAGTGCTGTCCTAGCGGGAGGGGATGATGAG. This codes for CSAVLAGGDDE. The full CDR3 protein reads CSAVLAGGDDEQFF.

This clone was seen many times. The read ends 3 residues before the CDR3 terminus; that terminus is restored from the germline J gene. J is TRBJ2-3 and V is TRBV5-1, with 8 bases fitting TRBD1. This CDR3 has 16 amino acids. Germline CDR1 is SGHRS and CDR2 is YFSETQ. The J segment lost 8 bases and the V segment lost 4 bases, leaving 15 bases of the junction unmatched. CDR3: CASSLDRGPPEGTQYF. CDR3 DNA, as far as it was read: TGCGCCAGCAGCCTAGACAGGGGCCCGCCCGAGGGTACG.

This clone was seen ten or more times. Sequencing ends 3 residues short of the CDR3 end; the germline J gene provides the rest. The genes are TRBV30 and TRBJ2-7; TRBD2 aligns across 9 bases. The V gene end was trimmed by 1 base and the J gene end by 4 bases; junction bases not matched to a gene: 2. Germline V CDR1 and CDR2: GTSNPN, SVGIG (reference sequence). This CDR3 has 13 residues. The sequenced CDR3 bases are TGTGCCTGGAGTGAGGGACTAGCTTACGAG. Translation gives CAWSEGLAYE. The whole CDR3 sequence reads CAWSEGLAYEQYF.

This clone occurred many times. The read falls 3 residues short of the CDR3 end, and the missing part is taken from the germline J gene. The chain combines TRBV29-1 with TRBJ2-2; a weak D match, TRBD1 (6 bases). The CDR3 loop spans 14 amino acids. The V end lost 7 bases, the J end lost 2 bases, and 14 bases lay between the germline ends. Germline V gene lookup returns CDR1 SQVTM and CDR2 ANQGSEA. Partial CDR3 DNA: TGCAGCGCTATGACACAGGGAAACACCGGGGAG. It translates to CSAMTQGNTGE. The entire CDR3 reads CSAMTQGNTGELFF.

In its sample, this clone was seen many times. The read finishes 3 residues shy of the CDR3 end, and the germline J gene is used to complete it. This sample includes further DNA sequences coding for the same CDR3. This chain uses TRBV5-1 with TRBJ2-3; no definite D call. The CDR3 totals 16 residues. Germline assignment: CDR1 SGHRS and CDR2 YFSETQ. V dropped 0 bases and J dropped 0 bases, with 11 bases sitting between them. Incomplete CDR3 DNA: TGCGCCAGCAGCTTGGCCGTGACAACTAGCACAGATACG. Protein: CASSLAVTTSTDT. The entire CDR3 sequence reads CASSLAVTTSTDTQYF.

This clone has a count of ten or more. Read sequence stops 3 residues before the CDR3 end, and the germline J gene provides the missing end. The gene calls are TRBV10-1 and TRBJ2-3; maybe TRBD1 (7 bases). V was clipped by 5 bases and J by 2 bases, with 11 bases between them. The length of the CDR3 is 14 residues. Germline CDR1 WNHNN, CDR2 SYGVQD (reference sequence). This chain's CDR3 is CASSPGGTTDTQYF. The DNA read from the CDR3 is TGCGCCAGCAGTCCAGGGGGGACCACAGATACG.

This clone was detected many times. The read halts 3 residues ahead of the CDR3 end, with the missing end drawn from the germline J gene. V usage is TRBV5-4 and J usage is TRBJ1-1, with D perhaps matching TRBD1 (6 bases). The CDR3 has 14 amino acids. Germline CDR1 reads SGHNT; CDR2 reads YYREEE (reference sequence). V gave up 7 bases and J gave up 2 bases, with 15 bases separating them. The CDR3 is CASVRDIANTEAFF. The CDR3 bases that were read are TGTGCCAGCGTAAGGGACATAGCAAACACTGAA.

This clone occurred many times. The read ends 3 residues early relative to the CDR3; the germline J gene fills the gap. The V and J genes are TRBV5-6 and TRBJ2-5; 9 nucleotides agree with TRBD2. The CDR3 contains 14 residues. Germline V gene data show CDR1 as SGHDT and CDR2 as YYEEEE. V lost 3 bases and J lost 2; bases outside the gene matches: 2. The DNA read from the CDR3 is TGTGCCAGCAGCTGGACTAGCGAACAAGAGACC. As protein: CASSWTSEQET. The entire CDR3 sequence reads CASSWTSEQETQYF.

This clone was counted a few times. CDR3 sequence: CSARGQGDNYGYTF. The part of the CDR3 DNA that was read is TGCAGTGCTAGAGGACAGGGAGATAACTATGGC. V gene TRBV20-1 combines with J gene TRBJ1-2; 7 bases map to TRBD1. The observed sequence ends 3 residues before the CDR3 terminus, with the missing tail filled in from the germline J gene. From germline, CDR1 is DFQATT and CDR2 SNEGSKA (reference sequence). CDR3 size: 14 residues. V shed 1 base, J shed 1 base, and the junction held 3 bases outside the gene matches.

This clone was counted at least ten times. The CDR3 end is not reached by the read, which stops 3 residues before it; the germline J gene fills it in. The J gene is TRBJ2-1, the V gene TRBV7-3; maybe TRBD1 (6 bases). In germline, CDR1 is SGHTA, CDR2 FQGTGA. CDR3 length equals 14 residues. With 2 bases removed from V and 5 bases from J, the gap between germline ends came to 10 bases. The sequenced part of the CDR3 DNA is TGTGCCAGCAGCTTATCGGGACAAAACAATGAG. This codes for CASSLSGQNNE. From start to end, the CDR3 is CASSLSGQNNEQFF.

The table lists this clone with many counts. One end of the junction varies from germline; a read error may be responsible. The CDR3 is cut off 3 residues early in the read; its end comes from the germline J gene. The J gene is TRBJ2-1, the V gene TRBV4-2; no clear D. CDR1 and CDR2 from the germline V gene are LGHNA and YNFKEQ. This CDR3 is built from 16 residues. The CDR3 spells CASSRSYSGYNNEQFF. CDR3 bases read: TGCGCCAGCAGCCGCTCCTACTCCGGGTATAACAATGAG.

This clone was counted ten times or more. The read ends 3 residues early relative to the CDR3; the germline J gene fills the gap. The V call is TRBV11-3, the J call TRBJ2-1; D is undetermined. V dropped 3 bases and J dropped 8 bases, with 11 bases sitting between them. Per the germline V gene, CDR1 is SGHNT and CDR2 is YENEEA. The CDR3 spans 13 residues. CDR3 DNA (partial): TGTGCCAGCAGCTTCCCCCCGCGTTATGAG. This translates into CASSFPPRYE. The entire CDR3 reads CASSFPPRYEQFF.

This clone has a count of ten or more. The read stops 3 residues short of the end of the CDR3; the missing end is completed from the germline J gene. The V call is TRBV5-1, the J call TRBJ2-2, with D perhaps TRBD2 (6 bases). Trimming left V 0 bases short and J 4 bases short, with 13 bases between. Germline V lookup: CDR1 SGHRS, CDR2 YFSETQ. The CDR3 spans 16 residues. The CDR3 bases that were read are TGCGCCAGCAGCTTGGCCTTGACTAGGTCCACCGGGGAG. As protein: CASSLALTRSTGE. The entire CDR3 protein reads CASSLALTRSTGELFF.

This clone has at least ten counts. Read data end 3 residues before the CDR3 end; the end is taken from the germline J gene. The chain employs TRBV18 and TRBJ2-7; 7 nucleotides align to TRBD1. Germline CDR1 and CDR2: KGHSH and LQKENI. The CDR3 is 16 amino acids. With V trimmed by 1 base and J by 2 bases, 8 bases remained unmatched. The covered CDR3 bases are TGTGCCAGCTCACCACTTCCGTCGCAGGGGGCCTACGAG. Its protein product is CASSPLPSQGAYE. The CDR3 as a whole reads CASSPLPSQGAYEQYF.

This clone was seen at least ten times. The sequenced fragment ends 3 residues before the CDR3 boundary, so the rest is inferred from the germline J gene. The chain combines TRBV18 with TRBJ2-7; TRBD1 might be the D (6 bases). The V gene lost 3 bases and the J gene lost 2 bases, with 11 bases spanning the gap. Germline assignment: CDR1 KGHSH and CDR2 LQKENI. The CDR3 loop spans 14 amino acids. CDR3 bases read: TGTGCCAGCTCACCGCAGGGGATTACCTACGAG. Amino acids: CASSPQGITYE. The whole CDR3 is CASSPQGITYEQYF.

This clone has a count of ten or more. The read ends 3 residues before the CDR3 terminus; that terminus is restored from the germline J gene. The chain uses TRBV7-6 and TRBJ2-7; 9 bases line up with TRBD2. The CDR3 runs to 14 residues. In germline, CDR1 is SGHVS, CDR2 FNYEAQ. V lost 5 bases and J lost 4; bases outside the gene matches: 6. The CDR3 protein is CASSRLADQYEQYF. The sequenced CDR3 bases are TGTGCCAGCAGCCGACTAGCGGACCAATACGAG. The complete variable domain, with remaining parts taken from reference TRBV7-6 and TRBJ2-7, reads GAGVSQSPRYKVTKRGQDVALRCDPISGHVSLYWYRQALGQGPEFLTYFNYEAQQDKSGLPNDRFSAERPEGSISTLTIQRTEQRDSAMYRCASSRLADQYEQYFGPGTRLTVT.

This clone appeared many times. This CDR3 reads CASSPEGSGGGYTF. The covered CDR3 bases are TGTGCCAGCTCACCAGAGGGATCCGGGGGTGGC. The chain has TRBV18 and TRBJ1-2, with D tentatively TRBD1 (5 bases). The read terminates 3 residues ahead of where the CDR3 ends, so the germline J gene completes it. Germline CDR1 is KGHSH and CDR2 is LQKENI. There are 14 residues in the CDR3. The V and J ends lost 2 bases and 7 bases respectively, with 14 bases between them. Complete variable domain (other parts from reference TRBV18 and TRBJ1-2): NAGVMQNPRHLVRRRGQEARLRCSPMKGHSHVYWYRQLPEEGLKFMVYLQKENIIDESGMPKERFSAEFPKEGPSILRIQQVVRGDSAAYFCASSPEGSGGGYTFGSGTRLTVV.

This clone was counted a few times. The missing CDR3 end, 3 residues past where the read stops, is filled in from the germline J gene. V is TRBV5-1 and J is TRBJ2-5; D is uncertain. Per germline, CDR1 SGHRS and CDR2 YFSETQ. The CDR3 has 13 residues. The CDR3 DNA, read in part, is TGCGCCAGCAGCTTGGGTAGCCCGGATACC. Translation gives CASSLGSPDT. The CDR3 in full is CASSLGSPDTQYF.

This clone was observed at least ten times. Read sequence stops 3 residues before the CDR3 end, and the germline J gene provides the missing end. V and J are TRBV6-2 or TRBV6-3 and TRBJ2-2; 13 nucleotides match TRBD2. After removal of 0 bases from V and 8 bases from J, the junction contained 3 bases not matched to a gene. CDR1 and CDR2 (germline): MNHEY, SVGEGT. The CDR3 sequence is 16 residues long. The sequenced CDR3 bases are TGTGCCAGCAGTTACTCCGTGACTAGCGGGAGGGGGGAG. Amino acids: CASSYSVTSGRGE. In full, the CDR3 is CASSYSVTSGRGELFF.